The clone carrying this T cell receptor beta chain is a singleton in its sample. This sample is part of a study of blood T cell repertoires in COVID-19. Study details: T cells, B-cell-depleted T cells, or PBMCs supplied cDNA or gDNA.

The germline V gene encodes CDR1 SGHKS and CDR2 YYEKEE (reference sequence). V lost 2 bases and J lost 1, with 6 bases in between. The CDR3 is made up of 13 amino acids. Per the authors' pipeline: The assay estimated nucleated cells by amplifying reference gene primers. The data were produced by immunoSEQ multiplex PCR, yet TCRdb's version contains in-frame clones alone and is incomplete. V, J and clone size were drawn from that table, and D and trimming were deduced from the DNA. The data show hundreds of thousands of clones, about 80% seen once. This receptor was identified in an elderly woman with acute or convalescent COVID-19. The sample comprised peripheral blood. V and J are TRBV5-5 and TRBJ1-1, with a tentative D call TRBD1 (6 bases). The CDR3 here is CASSLQGNTEAFF. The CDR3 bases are TGTGCCAGCAGCTTACAGGGGAACACTGAAGCTTTCTTT.